The 32 T cell receptor beta chains below come from one sample, sequenced in a study of blood T cell repertoires in COVID-19. Libraries were prepared by immunoSEQ multiplex PCR; TCRdb keeps only in-frame clonotypes and omits some of them. The repertoire consists of 50,000 to 80,000 clones, with around nine tenths occurring once and the leading ten covering around 10%. Sequenced: peripheral blood. Every receptor here comes from a woman older than 75 with active COVID-19.

The chain links TRBV5-1 to TRBJ2-5; D is possibly TRBD2 (7 bases). Germline V lookup: CDR1 SGHRS, CDR2 YFSETQ. V was clipped by 2 bases and J by 4 bases, with 15 bases between them. The CDR3 runs 15 residues. DNA of the CDR3: TGCGCCAGCAGCTTCCGGGGGGCGCCCCGAGAGACCCAGTACTTC. It encodes CASSFRGAPRETQYF.

In this sample, this clone turned up once. This sequence joins TRBV7-9 and TRBJ2-3; 7 bases map to TRBD1. The V gene end was trimmed by 3 bases and the J gene end by 3 bases; junction bases not matched to a gene: 3. The CDR3 consists of 14 residues. From germline, CDR1 is SEHNR and CDR2 FQNEAQ (reference sequence). The CDR3 protein is CASSFRQGTDTQYF. The CDR3 DNA reads as TGTGCCAGCAGCTTCAGACAGGGAACAGATACGCAGTATTTT.

V gene TRBV10-3 combines with J gene TRBJ1-2; 8 bases map to TRBD1. Looked up from germline, CDR1 is ENHRY and CDR2 is SYGVKD. Losses at the gene ends were 10 bases for V and 0 bases for J; bases not matched to a gene: 10. CDR3 size: 15 residues. The CDR3 DNA reads as TGTGCCACCTCAGGGGGCGAAGTTACTAACTATGGCTACACCTTC. Protein: CATSGGEVTNYGYTF.

The chain has TRBV19 and TRBJ1-5; D is undetermined. Trimming removed 0 bases at V and 3 bases at J, with 9 bases between. CDR1 is LNHDA, CDR2 SQIVND, per germline (reference sequence). This CDR3 is 15 amino acids long. DNA of the CDR3: TGTGCCAGTAGTATAGAAAGGCGGATCAATCAGCCCCAGCATTTT. This gives the protein CASSIERRINQPQHF.

The gene calls are TRBV7-9 and TRBJ1-2, with D hard to call. The V gene's germline CDR1 is SEHNR and CDR2 FQNEAQ (reference sequence). CDR3 length: 13 residues. V was shortened by 3 bases and J by 5 bases, with 10 bases between the two germline ends. Written as DNA, the CDR3 is TGTGCCAGCAGCTTGGGTCGGGGTTATGGCTACACCTTC. It encodes CASSLGRGYGYTF.

This clone was counted only a few times. This rearrangement joins TRBV2 to TRBJ2-3, with D perhaps matching TRBD1 (6 bases). CDR1 and CDR2 (germline): SNHLY, FYNNEI. CDR3 size: 13 residues. Between the trimmed V and J ends, which lost 9 bases and 3 bases, there was a span of 13 bases. CDR3 sequence reads: CASSRDTTDTQYF. The CDR3 nucleotides are TGTGCCAGTTCCCGGGACACTACAGATACGCAGTATTTT.

The chain links TRBV28 to TRBJ1-1, with 8 bases identical to TRBD1. The CDR3 consists of 16 residues. Germline V gene lookup returns CDR1 MDHEN and CDR2 SYDVKM. V lost 5 bases and J lost 1; bases outside the gene matches: 9. The CDR3 coding sequence is TGTGCCAGCAGTCAGGCAGGGGGCGCGGGGAACACTGAAGCTTTCTTT. Translated, it gives CASSQAGGAGNTEAFF. The full variable domain, completed using reference TRBV28 and TRBJ1-1, is DVKVTQSSRYLVKRTGEKVFLECVQDMDHENMFWYRQDPGLGLRLIYFSYDVKMKEKGDIPEGYSVSREKKERFSLILESASTNQTSMYLCASSQAGGAGNTEAFFGQGTRLTVV.

The chain recombines TRBV7-2 with TRBJ2-7; the match to TRBD1 covers 7 bases. The CDR3 totals 15 residues. The V gene end was trimmed by 5 bases and the J gene end by 2 bases; junction bases not matched to a gene: 9. In germline, CDR1 is SGHTA, CDR2 FQGNSA. This CDR3 is CASSPQGDRTYEQYV. The CDR3 DNA reads TGTGCCAGCAGCCCGCAGGGGGATAGAACCTACGAGCAGTACGTC.

This chain connects TRBV19 to TRBJ2-7; the match to TRBD1 covers 7 bases. With 5 bases clipped from V and 2 bases from J, the junction kept 15 bases outside the gene matches. Germline CDR1 is LNHDA and CDR2 is SQIVND (reference sequence). This CDR3 spans 17 amino acids. The CDR3 DNA is TGTGCCAGTAGTCCTAATCAACCCCAGGGGGAAACCTACGAGCAGTACTTC. Its translation is CASSPNQPQGETYEQYF.

The V gene is TRBV5-1, the J gene TRBJ2-1; 10 bases are shared with TRBD2. The CDR3 length is 18 residues. CDR1 is SGHRS, CDR2 YFSETQ, per germline. J gave up 5 bases and V 0 bases, and 11 bases lay outside the gene matches. This CDR3 is CASSLGGLAGVGDNEQFF. DNA for the CDR3: TGCGCCAGCAGCTTGGGGGGGCTAGCGGGAGTTGGGGACAATGAGCAGTTCTTC.

The J gene is TRBJ2-7, the V gene TRBV5-4; D is unresolved. Germline V gene data show CDR1 as SGHNT and CDR2 as YYREEE (reference sequence). The CDR3 runs 14 residues. Trimming pared 2 bases from V and 0 bases from J, leaving 9 bases between. The CDR3 DNA is TGTGCCAGCAGCTTACCGGGTAGCTCCTACGAGCAGTACGTC. This sequence encodes CASSLPGSSYEQYV.

The genes are TRBV6-5 and TRBJ2-1, with 8 bases identical to TRBD2. The ends lost 6 bases at V and 8 bases at J; junction bases unmatched: 12. The CDR3 sequence is 15 residues long. Germline V gene data show CDR1 as MNHEY and CDR2 as SVGAGI. The CDR3 coding sequence is TGTGCCAGCAGAAACCTGGCGGGGGGCGTGTATGAGCAGTTCTTC. This translates into CASRNLAGGVYEQFF.

CDR3 nucleotide sequence: TGTGCCACCAGCAGAACGGGGGGCACTGAAGCTTTCTTT. It translates to CATSRTGGTEAFF. V gene TRBV15 combines with J gene TRBJ1-1; D is perhaps TRBD1 (5 bases). This CDR3 region has 13 residues. In germline, CDR1 is LNHNV, CDR2 YYDKDF (reference sequence). The ends were cut back, 2 bases at V and 4 bases at J, with 8 bases in the middle.

This clone is a singleton in its sample. This chain links TRBV5-6 with TRBJ2-2, with TRBD1 matching 9 bases. The CDR3 runs to 16 residues. Germline V gives CDR1 SGHDT, CDR2 YYEEEE. J gave up 3 bases and V 4 bases, and 7 bases lay outside the gene matches. CDR3 loop: CASSVRTGADTGELFF. For the CDR3, the DNA is TGTGCCAGCAGCGTGAGGACAGGGGCGGACACCGGGGAGCTGTTTTTT.

V usage is TRBV5-1 and J usage is TRBJ2-2; D gene ambiguous. The CDR3 consists of 15 residues. Germline V gene lookup returns CDR1 SGHRS and CDR2 YFSETQ. V lost 1 base and J 1 base, leaving 8 bases between the germline ends. For the CDR3, the DNA is TGCGCCAGCAGCTTGAGTCGGAGGAACACCGGGGAGCTGTTTTTT. It specifies CASSLSRRNTGELFF.

This chain connects TRBV19 to TRBJ2-1, with a weak D call TRBD1 (5 bases). V lost 5 bases and J 6 bases, leaving 11 bases between the germline ends. The CDR3 has 13 amino acids. Looked up from germline, CDR1 is LNHDA and CDR2 is SQIVND (reference sequence). CDR3 sequence reads: CASSENRFNEQFF. CDR3 nucleotide sequence: TGTGCCAGTAGTGAAAACAGGTTCAATGAGCAGTTCTTC.

This chain connects TRBV29-1 to TRBJ2-5, with 7 bases identical to TRBD1. The CDR3 has 14 residues. The germline V gene encodes CDR1 SQVTM and CDR2 ANQGSEA. Losses at the gene ends were 3 bases for V and 5 bases for J; bases not matched to a gene: 9. CDR3 in amino acids: CSVDLQGVRETQYF. The CDR3 bases are TGCAGCGTTGATTTGCAGGGGGTTCGGGAGACCCAGTACTTC.

This clone was observed a handful of times. The chain has TRBV4-2 and TRBJ1-5; a possible D gene is TRBD1 (5 bases). The CDR3 loop spans 17 amino acids. V gave up 4 bases and J gave up 2 bases, with 18 bases separating them. Germline CDR1 LGHNA, CDR2 YNFKEQ. In nucleotides, the CDR3 is TGTGCCAGCAGCCCTTCAAAAATGGGGCATGGCAATCAGCCCCAGCATTTT. Its protein product is CASSPSKMGHGNQPQHF.

This clone was counted only a few times. The genes are TRBV6-5 and TRBJ2-1, with 11 positions matching TRBD2. The CDR3 loop spans 13 amino acids. The V gene end was trimmed by 7 bases and the J gene end by 7 bases; junction bases not matched to a gene: 3. Per the germline V gene, CDR1 is MNHEY and CDR2 is SVGAGI. The CDR3 spells CASKLAGVNEQFF. The DNA of the CDR3 is TGTGCCAGCAAACTAGCGGGAGTGAATGAGCAGTTCTTC.

The V gene is TRBV10-3, the J gene TRBJ1-5; D is possibly TRBD1 (5 bases). V was clipped by 3 bases and J by 4 bases, with 10 bases between them. CDR3 length equals 14 residues. Germline V lookup: CDR1 ENHRY, CDR2 SYGVKD. DNA for the CDR3: TGTGCCATCAGTGACGGGGGGGGGAATCAGCCCCAGCATTTT. This sequence encodes CAISDGGGNQPQHF.

The chain joins TRBV28 to TRBJ2-5; tentative D call: TRBD1 (6 bases). This CDR3 has 13 amino acids. Trimming removed 6 bases from V and 5 bases from J, with 13 bases in between. Germline CDR1 reads MDHEN; CDR2 reads SYDVKM. Here the CDR3 reads CASRINRGETQYF. The CDR3 DNA is TGTGCCAGCAGGATAAATAGGGGGGAGACCCAGTACTTC.

The count of this clone is one. In DNA form, the CDR3 reads TGTGCCAGCAGCCAAGATCGGACAGGGAACACCGGGGAGCTGTTTTTT. This gives the protein CASSQDRTGNTGELFF. This chain uses TRBV3-1 (or the pseudogene TRBV3-2) with TRBJ2-2; 7 bases are shared with TRBD1. The CDR3 has 16 residues. Trimming took 0 bases from V and 1 from J; bases not matched to a gene: 2. Germline V gene lookup returns CDR1 LGHDT and CDR2 YNNKEL (reference sequence).

The rearrangement joins TRBV19 to TRBJ1-2; 7 bases fit TRBD1. Germline trimming cut 0 bases from V and 4 bases from J; bases unmatched to any gene: 2. From germline, CDR1 is LNHDA and CDR2 SQIVND (reference sequence). The CDR3 is 14 residues long. CDR3 DNA sequence: TGTGCCAGTAGTATAGACCAGGGGGTCTATGGCTACACCTTC. It specifies CASSIDQGVYGYTF.

The J gene is TRBJ1-2, the V gene TRBV19; TRBD1 aligns across 7 bases. The CDR3 runs to 16 residues. Trimming at V came to 5 bases and at J to 7 bases, leaving 16 bases not matched to a gene. Per germline, CDR1 LNHDA and CDR2 SQIVND (reference sequence). CDR3 residues: CASSAPRTGVKGGYTF. DNA of the CDR3: TGTGCCAGTAGTGCCCCCCGGACAGGAGTAAAAGGTGGCTACACCTTC. The complete variable domain, with remaining parts taken from reference TRBV19 and TRBJ1-2, reads DGGITQSPKYLFRKEGQNVTLSCEQNLNHDAMYWYRQDPGQGLRLIYYSQIVNDFQKGDIAEGYSVSREKKESFPLTVTSAQKNPTAFYLCASSAPRTGVKGGYTFGSGTRLTVV.

The rearrangement links TRBV7-9 to TRBJ1-2; D might be TRBD1 (5 bases). This CDR3 has 13 residues. V was pared by 4 bases and J by 4 bases, with 10 bases between. Germline V gene data show CDR1 as SEHNR and CDR2 as FQNEAQ (reference sequence). CDR3: CASSSSRAYGYTF. CDR3 sequence (DNA): TGTGCCAGCAGCTCGAGCAGGGCCTATGGCTACACCTTC.

V gene TRBV19 combines with J gene TRBJ1-5, with D unresolved. Looked up from germline, CDR1 is LNHDA and CDR2 is SQIVND (reference sequence). This CDR3 region has 15 residues. V was trimmed by 7 bases and J by 0 bases, leaving 13 bases between them. CDR3 residues: CASTGQVLSNQPQHF. DNA for the CDR3: TGTGCCAGTACTGGGCAGGTCCTTAGCAATCAGCCCCAGCATTTT.

The V and J genes are TRBV7-9 and TRBJ2-6; no clear D gene. Trimming shortened V by 6 bases and J by 0 bases, and 9 bases separated the two germline ends. The CDR3 runs to 15 residues. CDR1 and CDR2 from the germline V gene are SEHNR and FQNEAQ (reference sequence). Here the CDR3 reads CASRVLLSGANVLTF. The CDR3 DNA sequence: TGTGCCAGCAGGGTCCTACTCTCTGGGGCCAACGTCCTGACTTTC.

The V call is TRBV27, the J call TRBJ1-2; 8 bases are a match to TRBD1. The CDR3 runs to 13 residues. Unmatched junction bases numbered 7, after V lost 5 bases and J lost 8 bases. The germline CDR1 and CDR2 sequences are MNHEY and SMNVEV (reference sequence). The chain's CDR3 is CASSTRTGRGYTF. DNA of the CDR3: TGTGCCAGCAGTACGCGGACAGGGCGCGGCTACACCTTC.

V and J are TRBV28 and TRBJ2-5; TRBD1 aligns across 10 bases. Trimming took 6 bases from V and 4 from J; bases not matched to a gene: 8. The CDR3 runs to 15 residues. Per germline, CDR1 MDHEN and CDR2 SYDVKM. The CDR3 reads CASSLDRGLGETQYF. Written as DNA, the CDR3 is TGTGCCAGCAGCCTCGACAGGGGGCTAGGAGAGACCCAGTACTTC. The complete variable domain, with remaining parts taken from reference TRBV28 and TRBJ2-5, reads DVKVTQSSRYLVKRTGEKVFLECVQDMDHENMFWYRQDPGLGLRLIYFSYDVKMKEKGDIPEGYSVSREKKERFSLILESASTNQTSMYLCASSLDRGLGETQYFGPGTRLLVL.

The chain uses TRBV3-1 (or the pseudogene TRBV3-2) and TRBJ2-2; 7 bases are a match to TRBD2. V shed 0 bases, J shed 1 base, and the junction held 5 bases outside the gene matches. Germline V CDR1 and CDR2: LGHDT, YNNKEL (reference sequence). This CDR3 comprises 17 residues. The CDR3 nucleotides read TGTGCCAGCAGCCAAGACTCGCGGGGGTGGAACACCGGGGAGCTGTTTTTT. Translated: CASSQDSRGWNTGELFF.

This clone has more than one count but fewer than ten. The chain has TRBV27 and TRBJ1-6, with D possibly being TRBD1 (5 bases). This CDR3 is built from 14 residues. The germline V and J ends were trimmed by 3 bases and 9 bases, with 12 bases remaining between them. From germline, CDR1 is MNHEY and CDR2 SMNVEV (reference sequence). The CDR3 coding sequence is TGTGCCAGCAGTTTCTCGGGGGTCGGTTCACCCCTCCACTTT. It translates to CASSFSGVGSPLHF.

V gene TRBV18 combines with J gene TRBJ2-1; D is uncertain. The CDR3 totals 16 residues. The V and J ends lost 4 bases and 7 bases respectively, with 20 bases between them. Germline V gene data show CDR1 as KGHSH and CDR2 as LQKENI. The CDR3 spells CASSQISSTRSNEQFF. The DNA for the CDR3 is TGTGCCAGCTCACAAATTTCATCGACAAGAAGTAATGAGCAGTTCTTC.